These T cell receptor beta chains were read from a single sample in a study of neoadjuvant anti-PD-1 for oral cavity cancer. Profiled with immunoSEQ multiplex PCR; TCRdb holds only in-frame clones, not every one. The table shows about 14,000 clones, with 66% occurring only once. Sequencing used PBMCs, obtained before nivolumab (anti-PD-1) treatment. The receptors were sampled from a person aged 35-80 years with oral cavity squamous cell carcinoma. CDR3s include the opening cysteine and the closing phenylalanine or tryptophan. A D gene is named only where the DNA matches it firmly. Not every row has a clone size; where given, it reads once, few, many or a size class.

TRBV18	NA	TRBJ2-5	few	TGTGCCAGCTCACCAGCGACAGGAAATCATGAAGAGACCCAGTACTTC	CASSPATGNHEETQYF
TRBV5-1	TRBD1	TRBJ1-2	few	TGCGCCAGCAGCTTGTCCCCAGGGGGCGCTTCGAGGGGCTACACCTTC	CASSLSPGGASRGYTF
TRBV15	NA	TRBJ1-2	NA	TGTGCCACCCTACAGGGCTCCTTCTATGGCTACACCTTC	CATLQGSFYGYTF
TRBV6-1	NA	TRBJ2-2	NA	TGTGCCAGCAGTGAAGCTGCAGGGGGAGGGACCGGGGAGCTGTTTTTT	CASSEAAGGGTGELFF
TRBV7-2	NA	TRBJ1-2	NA	TGTGCCAGCAGCTTAGTGGGCCAAAAAAACTATGGCTACACCTTC	CASSLVGQKNYGYTF
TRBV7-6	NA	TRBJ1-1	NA	TGTGCCAGCAGCCCATCTAGGGGGGCAGGTACTGAAGCTTTCTTT	CASSPSRGAGTEAFF
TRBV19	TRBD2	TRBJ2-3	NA	TGTGCCAGTAGTAACCGGGGGGGCGGCACAGATACGCAGTATTTT	CASSNRGGGTDTQYF
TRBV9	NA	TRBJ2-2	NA	TGTGCCAGCAGCCTCCGGACAGAAGCTACCGGGGAGCTGTTTTTT	CASSLRTEATGELFF
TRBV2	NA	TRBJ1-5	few	TGTGCCAGCGGTCAAGGGGCCGCATCCAATCAGCCCCAGCATTTT	CASGQGAASNQPQHF
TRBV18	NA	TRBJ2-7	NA	TGTGCCAGCTCATCTCGACAGAGTTCCTACGAGCAGTACTTC	CASSSRQSSYEQYF
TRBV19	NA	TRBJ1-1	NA	TGTGCCAGTAGTCTCGGAAGGGGAACTGAAGCTTTCTTT	CASSLGRGTEAFF
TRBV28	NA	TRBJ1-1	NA	TGTGCCAGCAGTTTCTCCCTCGGGGGGCGGTCGAACACTGAAGCTTTCTTT	CASSFSLGGRSNTEAFF